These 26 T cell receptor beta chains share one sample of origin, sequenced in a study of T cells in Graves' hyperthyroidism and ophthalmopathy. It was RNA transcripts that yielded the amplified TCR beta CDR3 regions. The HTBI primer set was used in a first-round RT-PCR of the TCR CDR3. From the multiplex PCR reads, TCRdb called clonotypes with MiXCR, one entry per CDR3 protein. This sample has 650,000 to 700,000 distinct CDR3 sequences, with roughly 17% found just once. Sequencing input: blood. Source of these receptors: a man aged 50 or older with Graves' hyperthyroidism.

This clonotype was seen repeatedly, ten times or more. CDR3 DNA sequence: TGTGCCAGCAGTTTTATTTATTCTGGCTGGGCTTTCTTT. Protein product: CASSFIYSGWAFF. This chain uses TRBV28 with TRBJ1-1; D is unclear. Trimming stripped 3 bases from V and 11 bases from J, with 16 bases between. This CDR3 has 13 residues. The germline CDR1 and CDR2 sequences are MDHEN and SYDVKM. The variable domain in full, with the rest retrieved from reference TRBV28 and TRBJ1-1, is DVKVTQSSRYLVKRTGEKVFLECVQDMDHENMFWYRQDPGLGLRLIYFSYDVKMKEKGDIPEGYSVSREKKERFSLILESASTNQTSMYLCASSFIYSGWAFFGQGTRLTVV.

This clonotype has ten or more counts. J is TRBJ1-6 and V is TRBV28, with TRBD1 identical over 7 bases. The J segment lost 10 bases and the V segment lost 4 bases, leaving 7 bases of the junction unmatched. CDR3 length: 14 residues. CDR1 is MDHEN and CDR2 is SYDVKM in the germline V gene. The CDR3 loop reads CASSYVHRGSPLHF. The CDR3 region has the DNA TGTGCCAGCAGTTATGTTCACAGGGGATCACCCCTCCACTTT.

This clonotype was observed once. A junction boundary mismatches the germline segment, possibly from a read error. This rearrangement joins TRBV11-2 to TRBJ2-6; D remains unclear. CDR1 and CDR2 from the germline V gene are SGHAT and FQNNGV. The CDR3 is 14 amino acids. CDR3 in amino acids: CANSLGSGANVLTF. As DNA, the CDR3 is TGTGCCAACAGCTTAGGCTCTGGAGCCAACGTCCTGACTTTC.

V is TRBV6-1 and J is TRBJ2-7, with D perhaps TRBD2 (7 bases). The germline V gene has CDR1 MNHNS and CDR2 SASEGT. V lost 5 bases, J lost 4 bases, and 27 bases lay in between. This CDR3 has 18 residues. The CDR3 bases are TGTGCCAGCAGTTCCCCTATCGCGGGGGCAACTTGGGCGTACGAGCAGTACTTC. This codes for CASSSPIAGATWAYEQYF.

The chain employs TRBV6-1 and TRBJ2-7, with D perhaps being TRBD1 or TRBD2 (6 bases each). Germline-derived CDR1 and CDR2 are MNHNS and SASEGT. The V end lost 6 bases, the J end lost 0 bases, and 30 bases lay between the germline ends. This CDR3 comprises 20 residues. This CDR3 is CASSRPRRGELDASSYEQYF. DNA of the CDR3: TGTGCCAGCAGCCGACCCCGAAGGGGGGAATTGGACGCCTCCTCCTACGAGCAGTACTTC.

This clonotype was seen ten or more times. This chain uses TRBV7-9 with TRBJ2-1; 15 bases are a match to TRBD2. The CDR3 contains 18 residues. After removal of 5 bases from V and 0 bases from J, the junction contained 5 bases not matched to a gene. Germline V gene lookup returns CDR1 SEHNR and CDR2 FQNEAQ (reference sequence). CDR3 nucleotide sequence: TGTGCCAGCAGCCCGGGACTAGCGGGAGGTAACTCCTACAATGAGCAGTTCTTC. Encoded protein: CASSPGLAGGNSYNEQFF.

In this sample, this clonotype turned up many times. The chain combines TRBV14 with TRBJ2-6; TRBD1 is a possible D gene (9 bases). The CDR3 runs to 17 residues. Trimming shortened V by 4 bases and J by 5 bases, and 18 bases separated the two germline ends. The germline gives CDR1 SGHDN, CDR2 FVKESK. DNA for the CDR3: TGTGCCAGCAGCCCCGGGACAGGGACTAGGTGGGCCAACGTCCTGACTTTC. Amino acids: CASSPGTGTRWANVLTF.

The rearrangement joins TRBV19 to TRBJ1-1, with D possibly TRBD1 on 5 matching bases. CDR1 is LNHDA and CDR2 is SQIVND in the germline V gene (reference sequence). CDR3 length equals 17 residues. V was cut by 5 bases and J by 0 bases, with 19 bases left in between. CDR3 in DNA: TGTGCCAGTAGTCTGGAGGGGAGGAAAACTATGAACACTGAAGCTTTCTTT. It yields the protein CASSLEGRKTMNTEAFF. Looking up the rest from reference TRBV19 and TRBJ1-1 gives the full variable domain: DGGITQSPKYLFRKEGQNVTLSCEQNLNHDAMYWYRQDPGQGLRLIYYSQIVNDFQKGDIAEGYSVSREKKESFPLTVTSAQKNPTAFYLCASSLEGRKTMNTEAFFGQGTRLTVV.

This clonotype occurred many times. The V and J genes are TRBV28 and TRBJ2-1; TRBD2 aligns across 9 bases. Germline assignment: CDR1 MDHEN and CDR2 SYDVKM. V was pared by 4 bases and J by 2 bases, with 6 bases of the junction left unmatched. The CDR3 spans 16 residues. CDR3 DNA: TGTGCCAGCAGTTCCCCTGGCGGGAGGGCCTACAATGAGCAGTTCTTC. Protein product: CASSSPGGRAYNEQFF.

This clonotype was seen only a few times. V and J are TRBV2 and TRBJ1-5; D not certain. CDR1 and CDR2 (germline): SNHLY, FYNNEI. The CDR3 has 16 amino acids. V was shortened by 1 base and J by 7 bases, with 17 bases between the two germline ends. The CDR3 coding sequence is TGTGCCAGCAGTGAAGAAGGTTCGGCGAATGGGCAGCCCCAGCATTTT. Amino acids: CASSEEGSANGQPQHF.

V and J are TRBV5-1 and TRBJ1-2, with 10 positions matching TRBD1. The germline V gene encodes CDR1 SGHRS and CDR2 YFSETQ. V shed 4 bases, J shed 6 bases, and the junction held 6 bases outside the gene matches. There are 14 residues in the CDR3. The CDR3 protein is CASSITGTGDGYTF. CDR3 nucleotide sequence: TGCGCCAGCAGCATCACCGGGACAGGGGATGGCTACACCTTC.

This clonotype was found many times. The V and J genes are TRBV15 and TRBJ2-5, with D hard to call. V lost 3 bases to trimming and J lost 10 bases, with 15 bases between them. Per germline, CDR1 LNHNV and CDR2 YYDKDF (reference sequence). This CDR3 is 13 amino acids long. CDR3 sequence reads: CATSREHKGYQYF. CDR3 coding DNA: TGTGCCACCAGCAGGGAGCACAAAGGATACCAGTACTTC. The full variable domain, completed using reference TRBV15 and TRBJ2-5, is DAMVIQNPRYQVTQFGKPVTLSCSQTLNHNVMYWYQQKSSQAPKLLFHYYDKDFNNEADTPDNFQSRRPNTSFCFLDIRSPGLGDTAMYLCATSREHKGYQYFGPGTRLLVL.

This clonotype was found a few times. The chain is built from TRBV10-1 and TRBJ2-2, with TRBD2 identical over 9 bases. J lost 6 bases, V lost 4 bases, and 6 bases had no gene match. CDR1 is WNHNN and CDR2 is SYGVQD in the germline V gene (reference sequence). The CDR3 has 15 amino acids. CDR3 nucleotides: TGCGCCAGCAGTGTGACTAGCGGTCCCCCCGGGGAGCTGTTTTTT. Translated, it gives CASSVTSGPPGELFF.

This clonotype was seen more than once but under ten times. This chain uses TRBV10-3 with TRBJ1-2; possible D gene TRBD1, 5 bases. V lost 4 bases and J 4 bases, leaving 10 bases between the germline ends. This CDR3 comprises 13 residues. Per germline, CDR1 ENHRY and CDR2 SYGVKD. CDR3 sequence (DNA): TGTGCCATCAGTGGATCTCAGGGCTATGGCTACACCTTC. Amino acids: CAISGSQGYGYTF.

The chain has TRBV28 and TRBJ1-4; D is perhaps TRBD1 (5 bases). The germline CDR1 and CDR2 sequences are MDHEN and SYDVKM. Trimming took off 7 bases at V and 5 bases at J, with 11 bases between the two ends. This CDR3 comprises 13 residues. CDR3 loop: CASKSGQNEKLFF. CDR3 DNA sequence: TGTGCCAGCAAGTCGGGGCAGAATGAAAAACTGTTTTTT. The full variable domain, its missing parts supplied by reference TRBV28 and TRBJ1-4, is DVKVTQSSRYLVKRTGEKVFLECVQDMDHENMFWYRQDPGLGLRLIYFSYDVKMKEKGDIPEGYSVSREKKERFSLILESASTNQTSMYLCASKSGQNEKLFFGSGTQLSVL.

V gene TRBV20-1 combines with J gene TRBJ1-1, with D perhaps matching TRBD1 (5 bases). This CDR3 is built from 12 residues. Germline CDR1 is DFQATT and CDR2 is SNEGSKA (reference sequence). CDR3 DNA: TGCAGGGGGGGGGGGGGGGTGGCTGAAGCTTTCTTT. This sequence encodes CRGGGGVAEAFF.

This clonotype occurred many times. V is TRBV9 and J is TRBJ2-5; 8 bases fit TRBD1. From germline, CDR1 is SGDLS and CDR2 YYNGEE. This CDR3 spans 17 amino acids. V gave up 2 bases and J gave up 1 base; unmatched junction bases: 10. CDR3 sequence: CASSVPRGQGFQETQYF. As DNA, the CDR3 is TGTGCCAGCAGCGTCCCCAGGGGGCAAGGGTTCCAAGAGACCCAGTACTTC.

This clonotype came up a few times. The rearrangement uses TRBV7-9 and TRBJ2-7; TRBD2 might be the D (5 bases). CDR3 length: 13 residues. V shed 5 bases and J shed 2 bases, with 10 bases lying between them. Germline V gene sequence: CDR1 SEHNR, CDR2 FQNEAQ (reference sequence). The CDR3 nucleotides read TGTGCCAGCAGCGCGGGTGGAACCTACGAGCAGTACTTC. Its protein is CASSAGGTYEQYF.

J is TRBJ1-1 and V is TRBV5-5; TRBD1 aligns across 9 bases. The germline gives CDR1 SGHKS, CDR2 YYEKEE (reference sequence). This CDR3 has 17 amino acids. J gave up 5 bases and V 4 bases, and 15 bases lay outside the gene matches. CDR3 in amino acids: CASSASGTGNGGTEAFF. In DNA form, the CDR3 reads TGTGCCAGCAGCGCTTCCGGGACAGGGAATGGGGGGACTGAAGCTTTCTTT.

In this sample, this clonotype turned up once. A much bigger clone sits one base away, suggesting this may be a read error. The CDR3 coding sequence is TGTGCCAGCAGAGCCGGGACATGGGACACTGAAGCTTTCTTT. Protein product: CASRAGTWDTEAFF. The chain joins TRBV12-3 or TRBV12-4 to TRBJ1-1; possible D gene TRBD1, 6 bases. The CDR3 runs 14 residues. V was shortened by 6 bases and J by 3 bases, with 14 bases between the two germline ends.

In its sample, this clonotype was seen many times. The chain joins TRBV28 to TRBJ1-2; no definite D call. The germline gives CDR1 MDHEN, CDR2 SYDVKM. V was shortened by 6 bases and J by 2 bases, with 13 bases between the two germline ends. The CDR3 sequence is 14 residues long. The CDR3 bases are TGTGCCAGCAGCTCTGCCGGGCCGAACTATGGCTACACCTTC. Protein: CASSSAGPNYGYTF.

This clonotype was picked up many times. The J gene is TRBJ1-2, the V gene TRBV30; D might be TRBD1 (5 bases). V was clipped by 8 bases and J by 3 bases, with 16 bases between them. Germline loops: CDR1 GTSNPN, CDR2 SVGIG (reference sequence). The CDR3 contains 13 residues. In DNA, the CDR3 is TGTGCCCTGGGGACGCCTGGAGACTATGGCTACACCTTC. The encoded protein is CALGTPGDYGYTF.

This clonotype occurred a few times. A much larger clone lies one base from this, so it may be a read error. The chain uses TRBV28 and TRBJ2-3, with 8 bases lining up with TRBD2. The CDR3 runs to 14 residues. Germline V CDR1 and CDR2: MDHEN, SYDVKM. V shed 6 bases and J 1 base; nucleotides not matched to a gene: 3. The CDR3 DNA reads TGTGCCAGCAGAAGCGGGAGTGGCACAGATACGCAGTATTTT. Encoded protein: CASRSGSGTDTQYF.

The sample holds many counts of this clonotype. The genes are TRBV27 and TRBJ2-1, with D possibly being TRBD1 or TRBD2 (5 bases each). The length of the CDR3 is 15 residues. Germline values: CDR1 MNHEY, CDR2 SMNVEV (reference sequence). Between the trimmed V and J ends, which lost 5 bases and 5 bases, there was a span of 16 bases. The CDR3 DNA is TGTGCCAGCAGTGGATCCGGGACGGACAACAATGAGCAGTTCTTC. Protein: CASSGSGTDNNEQFF.

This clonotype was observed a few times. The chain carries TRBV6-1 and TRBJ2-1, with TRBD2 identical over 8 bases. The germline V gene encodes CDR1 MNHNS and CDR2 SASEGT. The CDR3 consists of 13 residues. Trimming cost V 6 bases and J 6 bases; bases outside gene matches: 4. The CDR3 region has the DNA TGTGCCAGCAGAGGAAGCGGGAGCAATGAGCAGTTCTTC. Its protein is CASRGSGSNEQFF.

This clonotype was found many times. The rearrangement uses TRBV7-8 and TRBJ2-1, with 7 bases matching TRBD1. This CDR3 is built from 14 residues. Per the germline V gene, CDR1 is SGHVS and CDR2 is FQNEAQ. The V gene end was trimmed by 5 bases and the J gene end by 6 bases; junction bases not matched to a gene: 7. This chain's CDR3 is CASSTRQGINEQFF. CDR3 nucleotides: TGTGCCAGCAGCACAAGACAGGGCATCAATGAGCAGTTCTTC.